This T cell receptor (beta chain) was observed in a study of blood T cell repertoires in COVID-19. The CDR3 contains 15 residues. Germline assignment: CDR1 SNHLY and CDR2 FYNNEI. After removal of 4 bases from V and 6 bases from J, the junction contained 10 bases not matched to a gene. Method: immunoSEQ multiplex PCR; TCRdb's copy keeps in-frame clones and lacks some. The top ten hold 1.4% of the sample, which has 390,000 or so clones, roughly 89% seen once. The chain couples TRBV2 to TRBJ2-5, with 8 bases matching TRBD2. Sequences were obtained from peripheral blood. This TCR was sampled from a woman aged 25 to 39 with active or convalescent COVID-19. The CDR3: CASSVSGSIVKTQYF. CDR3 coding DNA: TGTGCCAGCAGTGTAAGCGGGAGTATCGTTAAGACCCAGTACTTC.